The clone carrying this TCR beta chain was counted at least ten times. Antigen specificity is unknown. These data originate in a study of neurological immune-mediated disorders. TCRdb independently ran MiXCR on the 5' RACE reads; one entry per CDR3 protein. Of 85,000 to 100,000 distinct CDR3 sequences in the sample, 3.5% to 4% are singletons; the top ten hold roughly 6%. Trimming left V 0 bases short and J 6 bases short, with 9 bases between. This CDR3 is built from 15 residues. In germline, CDR1 is LNHNV, CDR2 YYDKDF (reference sequence). Notes on the study in general: The multiple sclerosis repertoire cluster showed no association with any clinical or MRI feature. The authors stated that larger cohorts are needed. Across subjects, no CDR3 amino acid sequence appeared in expanded clones of more than one subject, a finding that suggested private repertoires in all groups.

What was sequenced was PBMCs. This TCR came from a woman between 18 and 30 years old with multiple sclerosis. This sequence joins TRBV15 and TRBJ1-6, with a possible D match to TRBD1 (5 bases). DNA for the CDR3: TGTGCCACCAGCAGAGATAACGGGGGTAATTCACCCCTCCACTTT. Residues: CATSRDNGGNSPLHF.